This TCR beta chain was found in a study of cytomegalovirus exposure and HLA in healthy donors. Whole-study findings and limits: A list of 164 TCR beta chains associated with cytomegalovirus was given.

The PCR made use of 60 Vbeta and 13 Jbeta primers. The data were produced by immunoSEQ multiplex PCR, yet TCRdb's version contains in-frame clones alone and is incomplete. This table has about 130,000 clones, roughly 85% appearing once. As regards this clone: Its antigen is still unknown.

The J segment lost 2 bases and the V segment lost 1 base, leaving 3 bases of the junction unmatched. Germline V gene sequence: CDR1 GTSNPN, CDR2 SVGIG (reference sequence). The CDR3 has 15 amino acids. V gene TRBV30 combines with J gene TRBJ2-7; 12 positions agree with TRBD2. The source material was PBMCs. The receptor's source is a woman under 40 in good health and CMV-seropositive. The CDR3 sequence: CAWSGPSGRAYEQYF. The CDR3 nucleotides are TGTGCCTGGAGTGGCCCTAGCGGGAGGGCCTACGAGCAGTACTTC.